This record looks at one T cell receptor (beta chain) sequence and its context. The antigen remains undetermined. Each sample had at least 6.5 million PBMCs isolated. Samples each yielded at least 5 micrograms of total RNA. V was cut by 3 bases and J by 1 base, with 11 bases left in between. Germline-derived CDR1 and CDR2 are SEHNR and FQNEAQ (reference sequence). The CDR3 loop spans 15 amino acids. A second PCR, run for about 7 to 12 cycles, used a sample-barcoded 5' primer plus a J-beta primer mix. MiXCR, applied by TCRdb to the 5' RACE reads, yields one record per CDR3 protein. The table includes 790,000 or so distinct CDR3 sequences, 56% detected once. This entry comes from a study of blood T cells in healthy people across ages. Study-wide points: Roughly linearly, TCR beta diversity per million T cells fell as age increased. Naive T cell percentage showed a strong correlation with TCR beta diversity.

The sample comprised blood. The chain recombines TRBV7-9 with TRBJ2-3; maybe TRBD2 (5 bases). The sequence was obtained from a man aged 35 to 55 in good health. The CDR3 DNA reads TGTGCCAGCAGCTTCGTTGGGAGTGGCACAGATACGCAGTATTTT. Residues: CASSFVGSGTDTQYF.